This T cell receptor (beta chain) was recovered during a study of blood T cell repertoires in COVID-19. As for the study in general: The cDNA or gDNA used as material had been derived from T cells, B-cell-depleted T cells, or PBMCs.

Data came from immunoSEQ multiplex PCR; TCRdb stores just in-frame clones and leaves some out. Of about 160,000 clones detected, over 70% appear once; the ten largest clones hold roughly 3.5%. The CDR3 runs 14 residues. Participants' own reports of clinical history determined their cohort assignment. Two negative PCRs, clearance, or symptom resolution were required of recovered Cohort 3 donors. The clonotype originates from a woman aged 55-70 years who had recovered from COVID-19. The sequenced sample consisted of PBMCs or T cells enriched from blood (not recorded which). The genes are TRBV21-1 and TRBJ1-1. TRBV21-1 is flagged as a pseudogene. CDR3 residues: CASSFGGPNTEAFF. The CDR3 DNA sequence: TGTGCCAGCAGTTTCGGGGGACCGAACACTGAAGCTTTCTTT.